A selection of T cell receptor beta chains follows, all from one sample in a study of radiation and T cells in renal cell carcinoma. The data were produced by immunoSEQ multiplex PCR, yet TCRdb's version contains in-frame clones alone and is incomplete. The repertoire holds roughly 120,000 clones, approximately 80% seen once, with 1.5% to 2% in the top ten. The material was blood, obtained from a patient whose treatment included radiotherapy and nephrectomy. These receptors originate from a woman in her sixties or seventies with renal cell carcinoma. The CDR3 runs from the conserved cysteine through the conserved F or W. The D gene is left open where the match is weak. Clone sizes are given selectively: once, few, many, or a class where the clone is expanded.

>TRBJ2-7|TRBV11-3|.|.|12
CASSLDATEQYF
TGTGCCAGCAGCTTAGATGCAACGGAGCAGTACTTC
>TRBJ2-2|TRBV11-1|.|TRBD2|13
CASRLAGTGELFF
TGTGCCAGCCGCTTAGCGGGGACCGGGGAGCTGTTTTTT
>TRBJ2-5|TRBV14|.|TRBD2|17
CASSQLNSGRYQETQYF
TGTGCCAGCAGCCAATTAAATAGCGGGAGGTACCAAGAGACCCAGTACTTC
>TRBJ1-2|TRBV9|few|TRBD1|13
CASSTDRFYGYTF
TGTGCCAGCAGCACGGACAGGTTCTATGGCTACACCTTC
>TRBJ2-7|TRBV5-1|once|.|15
CASSLGGGPTYEQYF
TGCGCCAGCAGCTTGGGTGGGGGCCCCACCTACGAGCAGTACTTC
>TRBJ2-3|TRBV7-3|.|.|12
CASSPAGDTQYF
TGTGCCAGCAGCCCCGCCGGAGATACGCAGTATTTT
>TRBJ2-6|TRBV6-1|.|TRBD2|18
CASSERGGISSGANVLTF
TGTGCCAGCAGTGAACGCGGGGGGATTAGCTCTGGGGCCAACGTCCTGACTTTC
>TRBJ2-1|TRBV19|.|.|12
CASTADRNEQFF
TGTGCCAGTACCGCTGACAGGAATGAGCAGTTCTTC
>TRBJ1-3|TRBV29-1|.|.|16
CSVDAGRHLSGNTIYF
TGCAGCGTTGACGCAGGTCGCCACCTCTCTGGAAACACCATATATTTT
>TRBJ1-2|TRBV27|.|.|15
CASSLFGGANYGYTF
TGTGCCAGCAGTTTATTTGGGGGGGCTAACTATGGCTACACCTTC
>TRBJ2-7|TRBV2|.|TRBD1|14
CASSVGDRDYEQYF
TGTGCCAGCAGTGTAGGGGACAGGGACTACGAGCAGTACTTC
>TRBJ1-2|TRBV6-1|.|.|15
CASSEGSTGGNGYTF
TGTGCCAGCAGTGAAGGGAGCACCGGCGGGAATGGCTACACCTTC
>TRBJ2-2|TRBV19|few|TRBD1|13
CAGRGLDTGELFF
TGTGCCGGCAGGGGGTTGGACACCGGGGAGCTGTTTTTT
>TRBJ2-1|TRBV9|.|TRBD1|15
CASSFRQGDYNEQFF
TGTGCCAGCAGCTTCCGACAGGGCGACTACAATGAGCAGTTCTTC
>TRBJ2-1|TRBV4-3|.|TRBD2|19
CASSQEGGLAGNSYNEQFF
TGCGCCAGCAGCCAAGAGGGGGGGCTAGCGGGGAACTCCTACAATGAGCAGTTCTTC
>TRBJ1-2|TRBV4-3|.|TRBD1|15
CASSQDRTGYYGYTF
TGCGCCAGCAGCCAAGATAGGACAGGCTACTATGGCTACACCTTC
>TRBJ2-1|TRBV6-1|.|TRBD1|15
CASSEKRTGGNEQFF
TGTGCCAGCAGTGAAAAGCGGACAGGGGGCAATGAGCAGTTCTTC
>TRBJ1-1|TRBV19|once|.|13
CATEDGPRTEAFF
TGTGCCACAGAGGACGGACCGAGGACTGAAGCTTTCTTT
>TRBJ1-2|TRBV6-5|.|TRBD1|14
CASRGGGSNYGYTF
TGTGCCAGCAGGGGAGGGGGCAGTAACTATGGCTACACCTTC
>TRBJ2-5|TRBV5-6|.|TRBD1|15
CASSFYDRGQETQYF
TGTGCCAGCAGCTTCTATGACAGGGGGCAGGAGACCCAGTACTTC
>TRBJ2-2|TRBV5-4|.|.|15
CASRGEAVGTGELFF
TGTGCCAGCCGTGGGGAGGCGGTGGGGACCGGGGAGCTGTTTTTT
>TRBJ2-7|TRBV4-3|.|.|16
CASSQDRTGGSYEQYF
TGCGCCAGCAGCCAAGATCGTACTGGGGGGAGCTACGAGCAGTACTTC
>TRBJ2-2|TRBV2|few|.|15
CASSGLSEGTGELFF
TGTGCCAGCAGTGGCCTTTCCGAGGGGACCGGGGAGCTGTTTTTT
>TRBJ2-3|TRBV6-5|.|.|13
CASTRTPRDTQYF
TGTGCCAGCACCCGAACCCCGAGAGACACGCAGTATTTT
>TRBJ2-2|TRBV10-3|.|.|12
CAIQGTPGELFF
TGTGCCATACAGGGTACCCCCGGGGAGCTGTTTTTT
>TRBJ2-7|TRBV28|.|.|12
CASSLPRYEQYF
TGTGCCAGCAGTTTACCACGCTACGAGCAGTACTTC
>TRBJ2-1|TRBV19|once|.|13
CASSMAPYNEQFF
TGTGCCAGTAGTATGGCGCCTTACAATGAGCAGTTCTTC
>TRBJ2-2|TRBV6-1|.|.|15
CASRVDRPNTGELFF
TGTGCCAGCAGAGTAGACCGACCGAACACCGGGGAGCTGTTTTTT
>TRBJ2-5|TRBV7-6|.|TRBD1|12
CASSYRGETQYF
TGTGCCAGCAGTTACAGGGGAGAGACCCAGTACTTC
>TRBJ2-4|TRBV11-2|.|.|16
CARFVGREIAKNIQYF
TGTGCCAGATTTGTGGGCAGGGAGATAGCCAAAAACATTCAGTACTTC
>TRBJ2-1|TRBV13|.|.|16
CASRSIAAFSYNEQFF
TGTGCCAGCAGGAGTATTGCAGCTTTCTCCTACAATGAGCAGTTCTTC
>TRBJ1-1|TRBV6-5|.|.|12
CASSSFEHEAFF
TGTGCCAGCAGTTCCTTTGAACATGAAGCTTTCTTT
>TRBJ2-2|TRBV28|once|.|16
CASTITRRGVTGELFF
TGTGCCAGCACCATTACTCGGAGGGGGGTTACCGGGGAGCTGTTTTTT
>TRBJ2-2|TRBV2|.|.|15
CASSEGQANTGELFF
TGTGCCAGCAGTGAAGGACAGGCGAACACCGGGGAGCTGTTTTTT
>TRBJ2-3|TRBV19|.|TRBD1|16
CASSIVPTGGTDTQYF
TGTGCCAGTAGTATAGTTCCCACAGGGGGCACAGATACGCAGTATTTT
>TRBJ1-5|TRBV2|.|.|14
CASRSGANNQPQHF
TGTGCCAGCAGGTCAGGGGCGAACAATCAGCCCCAGCATTTT
>TRBJ1-4|TRBV5-6|once|.|15
CASSLGGRGYEKLFF
TGTGCCAGCAGCTTGGGGGGCAGGGGATACGAAAAACTGTTTTTT
>TRBJ2-7|TRBV7-9|.|.|15
CASSFSLQSSYEQYF
TGTGCCAGCAGCTTTTCTCTCCAGAGCTCCTACGAGCAGTACTTC
>TRBJ2-2|TRBV11-2|.|TRBD2|15
CASSRLAGGTGELFF
TGTGCCAGCAGCCGACTAGCGGGAGGTACCGGGGAGCTGTTTTTT
>TRBJ2-3|TRBV9|once|TRBD2|15
CASRTSGLPTDTQYF
TGTGCCAGCAGGACTAGCGGGCTTCCCACAGATACGCAGTATTTT
>TRBJ1-1|TRBV29-1|.|TRBD1|12
CSVGDRDGSAFF
TGCAGCGTTGGAGACAGGGATGGGTCGGCTTTCTTT
>TRBJ2-7|TRBV2|.|.|11
CASSVRREQYF
TGTGCCAGCAGTGTAAGGAGGGAGCAGTACTTC
>TRBJ1-5|TRBV10-3|.|.|15
CAISPSQDINQPQHF
TGTGCCATCAGCCCATCACAGGATATCAATCAGCCCCAGCATTTT
>TRBJ1-3|TRBV6-5|.|TRBD1|15
CASRRQGFEGNTIYF
TGTGCCAGCAGACGACAGGGATTCGAGGGAAACACCATATATTTT
>TRBJ1-5|TRBV19|.|TRBD1|14
CASYSGGSNQPQHF
TGTGCCAGCTACTCAGGGGGTAGCAATCAGCCCCAGCATTTT
>TRBJ2-5|TRBV7-6|.|.|14
CASSLLGPGETQYF
TGTGCCAGCAGCTTATTGGGTCCCGGGGAGACCCAGTACTTC
>TRBJ2-5|TRBV4-1|.|.|14
CASSQENREETQYF
TGCGCCAGCAGCCAAGAGAACAGGGAAGAGACCCAGTACTTC
>TRBJ1-4|TRBV5-1|.|.|15
CASSPRGRGGEKLFF
TGCGCCAGCAGCCCCCGGGGTAGGGGAGGTGAAAAACTGTTTTTT
>TRBJ2-5|TRBV11-3|.|.|15
CASSSVGLISETQYF
TGTGCCAGCAGCTCCGTCGGACTGATTTCGGAGACCCAGTACTTC
>TRBJ1-1|TRBV6-6|.|.|16
CASSHGQRRPDTEAFF
TGTGCCAGCAGTCACGGACAGCGACGACCGGACACTGAAGCTTTCTTT
>TRBJ2-7|TRBV25-1|.|.|14
CASSEGRPADEQYF
TGTGCCAGCAGTGAGGGCAGGCCAGCCGACGAGCAGTACTTC
>TRBJ2-7|TRBV7-2|.|TRBD2|14
CASSLGLAPYEQYF
TGTGCCAGCAGCTTGGGACTAGCTCCCTACGAGCAGTACTTC
>TRBJ2-3|TRBV7-9|.|.|17
CASSPAQGLYTADTQYF
TGTGCCAGCAGCCCGGCCCAGGGACTTTACACCGCAGATACGCAGTATTTT
>TRBJ1-1|TRBV25-1|.|TRBD1|15
CASSERQGTPRNAFF
TGTGCCAGCAGTGAGAGACAGGGTACCCCAAGAAACGCTTTCTTT
>TRBJ2-7|TRBV30|.|TRBD2|14
CAWSQLAGHYEQYF
TGTGCCTGGAGTCAGCTAGCGGGCCACTACGAGCAGTACTTC
>TRBJ2-3|TRBV7-8|.|.|16
CASSLENRANTDTQYF
TGTGCCAGCAGCTTAGAGAACAGGGCTAACACAGATACGCAGTATTTT
>TRBJ2-7|TRBV7-3|.|.|15
CASSVTGMSSYEQYF
TGTGCCAGCAGCGTTACAGGGATGAGCTCCTACGAGCAGTACTTC
>TRBJ2-7|TRBV29-1|.|.|12
CSVDRGGGEQYF
TGCAGCGTTGACAGGGGAGGCGGCGAGCAGTACTTC
>TRBJ2-7|TRBV19|.|TRBD1|14
CASTLSGTGGVRYF
TGTGCCAGTACCCTATCCGGGACAGGGGGCGTAAGGTACTTC